The 26 T cell receptor beta chains given below trace back to one sample, sequenced in a study of T-cell memory formation after mild COVID-19 (dated by TCRdb to about 2021). The library came from 5' RACE. Reads for this sample came from an Illumina NovaSeq 6000. TCRdb passed the public sequencing reads through fastp at Q25 and MiXCR, retaining productive beta sequences. A single entry per CDR3 protein holds the most common genes and DNA from its merged rows. This sample gives 450,000 to 650,000 distinct CDR3 sequences in total; under 20% of them show up just once. The top ten hold about 12% of the sample. The sequenced sample consisted of PBMCs or a T cell subset sorted from them (not recorded which). These receptors were obtained from an adult woman who had mild COVID-19 (a few samples of this study predate the infection). The sample titles of this study are shuffled in the database, so cell type and time point are left out; the donor was told from shared clones.

DNA for the CDR3: TGCAGTGCTCGACTAGCGGGTATCACAGATACGCAGTATTTT. Its translation: CSARLAGITDTQYF. The J gene is TRBJ2-3, the V gene TRBV20-1; 10 bases are a match to TRBD2. Germline V gives CDR1 DFQATT, CDR2 SNEGSKA (reference sequence). V shed 5 bases and J 2 bases; nucleotides not matched to a gene: 4. The CDR3 is made up of 14 amino acids.

The chain carries TRBV29-1 and TRBJ2-4; tentative D call: TRBD1 (6 bases). This CDR3 region has 13 residues. From germline, CDR1 is SQVTM and CDR2 ANQGSEA. Trimming left V 7 bases short and J 3 bases short, with 13 bases between. In DNA, the CDR3 is TGCAGCGCCGTAGCAGGGGTCAAAAACATTCAGTACTTC. It codes for CSAVAGVKNIQYF.

This clonotype has only a few counts. V and J are TRBV6-2 or TRBV6-3 and TRBJ2-7; the match to TRBD2 covers 11 bases. Germline V gene lookup returns CDR1 MNHEY and CDR2 SVGEGT. The CDR3 has 18 residues. J was trimmed by 3 bases and V by 5 bases; bases with no gene match: 15. The CDR3 spells CASSDPGQAGTSGYEQYF. CDR3 sequence (DNA): TGTGCCAGCAGTGATCCGGGACAGGCCGGGACTAGCGGCTACGAGCAGTACTTC.

The CDR3, as DNA: TGCGCCAGCAGCCGCGGACCCGAGGTCTTATCCGAGCAGTACTTC. It is translated as CASSRGPEVLSEQYF. The rearrangement uses TRBV4-1 and TRBJ2-7, with D unclear. In germline, CDR1 is MGHRA, CDR2 YSYEKL. Trimming cost V 4 bases and J 6 bases, with 19 bases left between them. The CDR3 runs to 15 residues.

This clonotype was observed a few times. This chain connects TRBV6-1 to TRBJ2-3; possible D gene TRBD2, 7 bases. The CDR3 covers 14 residues. V lost 8 bases to trimming and J lost 5 bases, with 17 bases between them. Germline CDR1 is MNHNS and CDR2 is SASEGT. CDR3 loop: CASFLGGPGDTQYF. The CDR3 coding sequence is TGTGCCAGCTTCCTGGGGGGGCCAGGAGATACGCAGTATTTT.

The gene calls are TRBV5-1 and TRBJ1-5; D gene ambiguous. The CDR3 totals 13 residues. Trimming took off 0 bases at V and 7 bases at J, with 8 bases between the two ends. Germline assignment: CDR1 SGHRS and CDR2 YFSETQ. CDR3 nucleotide sequence: TGCGCCAGCAGCTTGGTTGGTGGACAGCCCCAGCATTTT. It translates to CASSLVGGQPQHF.

This clonotype was counted ten times or more. The chain couples TRBV20-1 to TRBJ2-7; weak D call: TRBD1 (5 bases). Germline CDR1 reads DFQATT; CDR2 reads SNEGSKA (reference sequence). The CDR3 length is 11 residues. The germline V and J ends were trimmed by 6 bases and 5 bases, with 11 bases remaining between them. CDR3 protein: CSAGRAHEQYF. The CDR3 DNA reads TGCAGTGCGGGCAGGGCTCACGAGCAGTACTTC.

The chain couples TRBV20-1 to TRBJ2-1, with TRBD2 matching 8 bases. CDR1 is DFQATT, CDR2 SNEGSKA, per germline (reference sequence). The length of the CDR3 is 14 residues. Losses at the gene ends were 4 bases for V and 1 base for J; bases not matched to a gene: 3. The CDR3 DNA follows: TGCAGTGCTAAGGAGCGGGGGTCCTACAATGAGCAGTTCTTC. This codes for CSAKERGSYNEQFF.

V gene TRBV7-2 combines with J gene TRBJ2-1, with D uncertain. CDR1 SGHTA and CDR2 FQGNSA come from the germline V gene. The CDR3 contains 12 residues. Between the trimmed V and J ends, which lost 5 bases and 10 bases, there was a span of 12 bases. CDR3 region: CASSRVSLEQFF. In DNA form, the CDR3 reads TGTGCCAGCAGCCGCGTCTCTCTAGAGCAGTTCTTC. The full variable domain, in which reference TRBV7-2 and TRBJ2-1 provide the parts outside the CDR3, is GAGVSQSPSNKVTEKGKDVELRCDPISGHTALYWYRQSLGQGLEFLIYFQGNSAPDKSGLPSDRFSAERTGGSVSTLTIQRTQQEDSAVYLCASSRVSLEQFFGPGTRLTVL.

This chain connects TRBV7-8 to TRBJ1-4; 8 bases align to TRBD1. CDR1 is SGHVS and CDR2 is FQNEAQ in the germline V gene. The CDR3 is made up of 15 amino acids. The trim removed 5 bases at V and 5 bases at J, leaving 7 bases unmatched. This CDR3 is CASSPRRTGNEKLFF. In nucleotides, the CDR3 is TGTGCCAGCAGCCCCCGCCGGACAGGGAATGAAAAACTGTTTTTT.

The rearrangement joins TRBV30 to TRBJ2-3; the D gene is possibly TRBD1 (5 bases). There are 13 residues in the CDR3. Germline V gives CDR1 GTSNPN, CDR2 SVGIG (reference sequence). Trimming removed 2 bases at V and 6 bases at J, with 12 bases between. CDR3 bases: TGTGCCTGGAGTCTGGGTTCAGGGGATACGCAGTATTTT. Translation gives CAWSLGSGDTQYF.

The CDR3 region has the DNA TGTGCCAGCAGCTTGGGCCAGGGGGCCTCTAACTATGGCTACACCTTC. Protein sequence: CASSLGQGASNYGYTF. The rearrangement joins TRBV5-5 to TRBJ1-2; the match to TRBD1 covers 8 bases. The CDR3 runs 16 residues. CDR1 SGHKS and CDR2 YYEKEE come from the germline V gene (reference sequence). The V and J ends lost 0 bases and 0 bases, in that order; junction bases with no gene match: 4.

V and J are TRBV5-4 and TRBJ2-2; D could derive from TRBD1 or TRBD2 (5 bases each). The CDR3 length is 14 residues. Germline V gene sequence: CDR1 SGHNT, CDR2 YYREEE (reference sequence). The V end lost 1 base, the J end lost 4 bases, and 8 bases lay between the germline ends. The CDR3 DNA is TGTGCCAGCAGCTTGTGGGGGTTCACCGGGGAGCTGTTTTTT. Translating gives CASSLWGFTGELFF.

This clonotype was seen a few times. The V call is TRBV11-2, the J call TRBJ2-7; TRBD2 aligns across 8 bases. Unmatched junction bases numbered 6, after V lost 1 base and J lost 4 bases. The CDR3 has 15 amino acids. Looked up from germline, CDR1 is SGHAT and CDR2 is FQNNGV. The CDR3 DNA reads TGTGCCAGCAGCTTAGGAACTAGCGGAGAATACGAGCAGTACTTC. Amino acids: CASSLGTSGEYEQYF. The entire variable domain, with the rest obtained from reference TRBV11-2 and TRBJ2-7, is as follows: EAGVAQSPRYKIIEKRQSVAFWCNPISGHATLYWYQQILGQGPKLLIQFQNNGVVDDSQLPKDRFSAERLKGVDSTLKIQPAKLEDSAVYLCASSLGTSGEYEQYFGPGTRLTVT.

The sample holds one count of this clonotype. This chain connects TRBV7-2 to TRBJ2-3; D is possibly TRBD2 (5 bases). Germline V gives CDR1 SGHTA, CDR2 FQGNSA. Trimming removed 5 bases at V and 1 base at J, with 16 bases between. This CDR3 region has 16 residues. The CDR3 region is CASSQDFLRGTDTQYF. CDR3 DNA: TGTGCCAGCAGCCAAGACTTCCTGAGGGGCACAGATACGCAGTATTTT.

In this sample, this clonotype turned up a few times. The chain is built from TRBV6-1 and TRBJ1-2; D might be TRBD1 (5 bases). The V gene's germline CDR1 is MNHNS and CDR2 SASEGT. CDR3 size: 13 residues. V lost 7 bases to trimming and J lost 3 bases, with 12 bases between them. For the CDR3, the DNA is TGTGCCAGCAATATGGGGGGAGACTATGGCTACACCTTC. Its protein product is CASNMGGDYGYTF.

This clonotype was seen more than once but under ten times. V usage is TRBV7-2 and J usage is TRBJ2-2; 13 bases map to TRBD2. The J segment lost 6 bases and the V segment lost 3 bases, leaving 1 base of the junction unmatched. Per the germline V gene, CDR1 is SGHTA and CDR2 is FQGNSA. The CDR3 is made up of 15 amino acids. DNA for the CDR3: TGTGCCAGCAGCTTGGGACTAGCGGGACCCGGGGAGCTGTTTTTT. Translated: CASSLGLAGPGELFF.

The V gene is TRBV12-3 or TRBV12-4, the J gene TRBJ2-7; TRBD2 aligns across 7 bases. The CDR3 extends over 18 amino acids. The V gene end was trimmed by 5 bases and the J gene end by 5 bases; junction bases not matched to a gene: 21. The CDR3 nucleotides are TGTGCCAGCAGTACCTCCTTTAGCGGGCCATCGTCTTCCCACGAGCAGTACTTC. The encoded protein is CASSTSFSGPSSSHEQYF.

The V call is TRBV9, the J call TRBJ2-4, with D possibly TRBD1 on 6 matching bases. V lost 3 bases to trimming and J lost 6 bases, with 13 bases between them. Germline assignment: CDR1 SGDLS and CDR2 YYNGEE. The CDR3 length is 14 residues. The CDR3 DNA follows: TGTGCCAGCAGCGACCGACAGGATGGAAACATTCAGTACTTC. It codes for CASSDRQDGNIQYF.

V is TRBV5-1 and J is TRBJ2-1, with a weak D call TRBD2 (5 bases). Trimming cost V 2 bases and J 6 bases, with 12 bases left between them. Germline CDR1 is SGHRS and CDR2 is YFSETQ. This CDR3 is built from 14 residues. CDR3 residues: CASSLGLPTNEQFF. The CDR3, as DNA: TGCGCCAGCAGCTTAGGACTGCCAACCAATGAGCAGTTCTTC.

This clonotype was seen more than once but under ten times. For the CDR3, the DNA is TGCGCCAGCAGCCAAGGATCGGGGGCGTGGGAGCAGTACTTC. Translating it yields CASSQGSGAWEQYF. The V and J genes are TRBV4-1 and TRBJ2-7, with D tentatively TRBD1 or TRBD2 (6 bases each). The CDR3 sequence is 14 residues long. With 1 base removed from V and 7 bases from J, the gap between germline ends came to 14 bases. CDR1 and CDR2 (germline): MGHRA, YSYEKL.

This clonotype was detected a few times. The chain joins TRBV29-1 to TRBJ1-5; 7 bases are shared with TRBD1. There are 13 residues in the CDR3. V shed 6 bases and J 5 bases; nucleotides not matched to a gene: 7. The V gene's germline CDR1 is SQVTM and CDR2 ANQGSEA. For the CDR3, the DNA is TGCAGCGTCCAGGGGGACCGGGATCAGCCCCAGCATTTT. Translation gives CSVQGDRDQPQHF.

This clonotype appeared a few times. The chain's CDR3 is CASSLGAADQPQHF. DNA of the CDR3: TGTGCCAGCAGCTTGGGGGCAGCTGATCAGCCCCAGCATTTT. The chain uses TRBV5-5 and TRBJ1-5; D call uncertain. Trimming cost V 0 bases and J 5 bases, with 9 bases left between them. The germline V gene has CDR1 SGHKS and CDR2 YYEKEE (reference sequence). CDR3 length: 14 residues.

The rearrangement joins TRBV12-3 or TRBV12-4 to TRBJ2-7, with TRBD2 identical over 10 bases. Trimming took 3 bases from V and 5 from J; bases not matched to a gene: 4. The CDR3 consists of 14 residues. CDR3 in DNA: TGTGCCAGCAGTTTCTTTCTAGCGGGAGACGAGCAGTACTTC. Protein: CASSFFLAGDEQYF.

This chain links TRBV28 with TRBJ2-3, with D possibly matching TRBD1 (5 bases). Germline CDR1 MDHEN, CDR2 SYDVKM. There are 14 residues in the CDR3. V was pared by 7 bases and J by 0 bases, with 11 bases between. DNA for the CDR3: TGTGCCAGCATTATTGACAGCAGCACAGATACGCAGTATTTT. Its translation: CASIIDSSTDTQYF.

The chain employs TRBV5-1 and TRBJ2-1; 8 positions agree with TRBD1. Per germline, CDR1 SGHRS and CDR2 YFSETQ. V shed 5 bases and J 2 bases; nucleotides not matched to a gene: 6. The CDR3 covers 15 residues. CDR3 sequence: CASRDRDRTYNEQFF. CDR3 in DNA: TGCGCCAGCAGAGACCGGGACAGGACCTACAATGAGCAGTTCTTC.